This entry lists 6 T cell receptor beta chains sequenced from one sample in a study of Ad26.COV2.S vaccination and SARS-CoV-2 variants. This table comes from immunoSEQ multiplex PCR, and its TCRdb copy is limited to in-frame clones, with some not included. The repertoire holds approximately 300,000 clones, with more than 70% as singletons. Stated treatment: 15 to 20 received Ad26.COV2.S at low or high dose, single or two shots; 5 received placebo; per-sample allocation not given. All samples were drawn on day 63, counting from the first vaccine or placebo injection. The specimen comprised peripheral blood, sampled in a trial of Ad26.COV2.S vaccine versus placebo. The source of these receptors is a person between 18 and 60 years old who received the Ad26.COV2.S COVID-19 vaccine or a placebo.

CDR3: CAISENSNYGYTF. In DNA form, the CDR3 reads TGTGCCATCAGTGAGAACAGTAACTATGGCTACACCTTC. The chain carries TRBV10-3 and TRBJ1-2; D is unclear. The CDR3 runs to 13 residues. CDR1 is ENHRY, CDR2 SYGVKD, per germline. Trimming cost V 2 bases and J 1 base, with 5 bases left between them.

CDR3 nucleotides: TGTGCCATCAGTCAAGGGACAGCGGTGACTGAAGCTTTCTTT. Its protein product is CAISQGTAVTEAFF. This chain uses TRBV10-3 with TRBJ1-1; 7 nucleotides match TRBD1. The length of the CDR3 is 14 residues. Trimming at V came to 5 bases and at J to 5 bases, leaving 8 bases not matched to a gene. CDR1 is ENHRY and CDR2 is SYGVKD in the germline V gene.

This chain uses TRBV5-4 with TRBJ2-7; no reliable D call. Germline CDR1 SGHNT, CDR2 YYREEE (reference sequence). The CDR3 consists of 15 residues. The V and J ends lost 3 bases and 0 bases respectively, with 13 bases between them. The chain's CDR3 is CASSSAAESSYEQYF. Written as DNA, the CDR3 is TGTGCCAGCAGCTCGGCCGCAGAGAGCTCCTACGAGCAGTACTTC.

CDR3 sequence: CASSPLRDRGKDTQYF. CDR3 in DNA: TGTGCCAGCAGCCCGCTCCGGGACAGGGGCAAAGATACGCAGTATTTT. This chain uses TRBV7-8 with TRBJ2-3; 10 positions agree with TRBD1. The trim removed 5 bases at V and 5 bases at J, leaving 10 bases unmatched. The germline V gene encodes CDR1 SGHVS and CDR2 FQNEAQ. This CDR3 has 16 residues.

The chain links TRBV7-9 to TRBJ1-5; no reliable D call. CDR1 and CDR2 from the germline V gene are SEHNR and FQNEAQ (reference sequence). The V and J ends lost 3 bases and 6 bases respectively, with 15 bases between them. CDR3 size: 15 residues. The CDR3 DNA is TGTGCCAGCAGCTTGGATGGGAGGGCGGGTCAGCCCCAGCATTTT. As protein: CASSLDGRAGQPQHF.

The chain has TRBV7-2 and TRBJ1-2, with D maybe TRBD1 (5 bases). V dropped 5 bases and J dropped 4 bases, with 11 bases sitting between them. Germline CDR1 and CDR2: SGHTA and FQGNSA. The CDR3 runs to 13 residues. In DNA form, the CDR3 reads TGTGCCAGCAGCGTCGGGGGGGGCTATGGCTACACCTTC. It yields the protein CASSVGGGYGYTF.